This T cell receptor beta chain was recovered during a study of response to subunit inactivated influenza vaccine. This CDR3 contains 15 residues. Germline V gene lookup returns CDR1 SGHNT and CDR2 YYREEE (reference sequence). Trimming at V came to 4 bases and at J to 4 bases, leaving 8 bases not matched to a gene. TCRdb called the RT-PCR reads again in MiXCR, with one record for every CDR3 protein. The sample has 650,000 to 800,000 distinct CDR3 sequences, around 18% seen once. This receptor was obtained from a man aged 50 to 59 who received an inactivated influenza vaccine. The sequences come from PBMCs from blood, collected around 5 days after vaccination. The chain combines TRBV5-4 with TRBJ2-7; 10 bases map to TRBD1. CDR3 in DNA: TGTGCCAGCAGCCGGGACAGGGGAAGGGGGTACGAGCAGTACTTC. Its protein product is CASSRDRGRGYEQYF.